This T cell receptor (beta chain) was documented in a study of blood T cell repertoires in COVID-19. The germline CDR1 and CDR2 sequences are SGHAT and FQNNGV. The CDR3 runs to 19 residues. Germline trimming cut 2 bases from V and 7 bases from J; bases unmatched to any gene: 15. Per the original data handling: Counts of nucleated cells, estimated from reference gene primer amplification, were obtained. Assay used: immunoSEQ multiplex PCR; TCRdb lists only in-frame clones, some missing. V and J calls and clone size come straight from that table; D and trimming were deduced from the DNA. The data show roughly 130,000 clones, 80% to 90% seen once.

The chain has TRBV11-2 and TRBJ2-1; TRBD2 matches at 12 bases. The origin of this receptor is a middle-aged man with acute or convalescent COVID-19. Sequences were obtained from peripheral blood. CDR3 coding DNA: TGTGCCAGCAGCTTAATTGGCCTAGCGGGAGGGCGGATTCGGAATGAGCAGTTCTTC. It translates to CASSLIGLAGGRIRNEQFF.